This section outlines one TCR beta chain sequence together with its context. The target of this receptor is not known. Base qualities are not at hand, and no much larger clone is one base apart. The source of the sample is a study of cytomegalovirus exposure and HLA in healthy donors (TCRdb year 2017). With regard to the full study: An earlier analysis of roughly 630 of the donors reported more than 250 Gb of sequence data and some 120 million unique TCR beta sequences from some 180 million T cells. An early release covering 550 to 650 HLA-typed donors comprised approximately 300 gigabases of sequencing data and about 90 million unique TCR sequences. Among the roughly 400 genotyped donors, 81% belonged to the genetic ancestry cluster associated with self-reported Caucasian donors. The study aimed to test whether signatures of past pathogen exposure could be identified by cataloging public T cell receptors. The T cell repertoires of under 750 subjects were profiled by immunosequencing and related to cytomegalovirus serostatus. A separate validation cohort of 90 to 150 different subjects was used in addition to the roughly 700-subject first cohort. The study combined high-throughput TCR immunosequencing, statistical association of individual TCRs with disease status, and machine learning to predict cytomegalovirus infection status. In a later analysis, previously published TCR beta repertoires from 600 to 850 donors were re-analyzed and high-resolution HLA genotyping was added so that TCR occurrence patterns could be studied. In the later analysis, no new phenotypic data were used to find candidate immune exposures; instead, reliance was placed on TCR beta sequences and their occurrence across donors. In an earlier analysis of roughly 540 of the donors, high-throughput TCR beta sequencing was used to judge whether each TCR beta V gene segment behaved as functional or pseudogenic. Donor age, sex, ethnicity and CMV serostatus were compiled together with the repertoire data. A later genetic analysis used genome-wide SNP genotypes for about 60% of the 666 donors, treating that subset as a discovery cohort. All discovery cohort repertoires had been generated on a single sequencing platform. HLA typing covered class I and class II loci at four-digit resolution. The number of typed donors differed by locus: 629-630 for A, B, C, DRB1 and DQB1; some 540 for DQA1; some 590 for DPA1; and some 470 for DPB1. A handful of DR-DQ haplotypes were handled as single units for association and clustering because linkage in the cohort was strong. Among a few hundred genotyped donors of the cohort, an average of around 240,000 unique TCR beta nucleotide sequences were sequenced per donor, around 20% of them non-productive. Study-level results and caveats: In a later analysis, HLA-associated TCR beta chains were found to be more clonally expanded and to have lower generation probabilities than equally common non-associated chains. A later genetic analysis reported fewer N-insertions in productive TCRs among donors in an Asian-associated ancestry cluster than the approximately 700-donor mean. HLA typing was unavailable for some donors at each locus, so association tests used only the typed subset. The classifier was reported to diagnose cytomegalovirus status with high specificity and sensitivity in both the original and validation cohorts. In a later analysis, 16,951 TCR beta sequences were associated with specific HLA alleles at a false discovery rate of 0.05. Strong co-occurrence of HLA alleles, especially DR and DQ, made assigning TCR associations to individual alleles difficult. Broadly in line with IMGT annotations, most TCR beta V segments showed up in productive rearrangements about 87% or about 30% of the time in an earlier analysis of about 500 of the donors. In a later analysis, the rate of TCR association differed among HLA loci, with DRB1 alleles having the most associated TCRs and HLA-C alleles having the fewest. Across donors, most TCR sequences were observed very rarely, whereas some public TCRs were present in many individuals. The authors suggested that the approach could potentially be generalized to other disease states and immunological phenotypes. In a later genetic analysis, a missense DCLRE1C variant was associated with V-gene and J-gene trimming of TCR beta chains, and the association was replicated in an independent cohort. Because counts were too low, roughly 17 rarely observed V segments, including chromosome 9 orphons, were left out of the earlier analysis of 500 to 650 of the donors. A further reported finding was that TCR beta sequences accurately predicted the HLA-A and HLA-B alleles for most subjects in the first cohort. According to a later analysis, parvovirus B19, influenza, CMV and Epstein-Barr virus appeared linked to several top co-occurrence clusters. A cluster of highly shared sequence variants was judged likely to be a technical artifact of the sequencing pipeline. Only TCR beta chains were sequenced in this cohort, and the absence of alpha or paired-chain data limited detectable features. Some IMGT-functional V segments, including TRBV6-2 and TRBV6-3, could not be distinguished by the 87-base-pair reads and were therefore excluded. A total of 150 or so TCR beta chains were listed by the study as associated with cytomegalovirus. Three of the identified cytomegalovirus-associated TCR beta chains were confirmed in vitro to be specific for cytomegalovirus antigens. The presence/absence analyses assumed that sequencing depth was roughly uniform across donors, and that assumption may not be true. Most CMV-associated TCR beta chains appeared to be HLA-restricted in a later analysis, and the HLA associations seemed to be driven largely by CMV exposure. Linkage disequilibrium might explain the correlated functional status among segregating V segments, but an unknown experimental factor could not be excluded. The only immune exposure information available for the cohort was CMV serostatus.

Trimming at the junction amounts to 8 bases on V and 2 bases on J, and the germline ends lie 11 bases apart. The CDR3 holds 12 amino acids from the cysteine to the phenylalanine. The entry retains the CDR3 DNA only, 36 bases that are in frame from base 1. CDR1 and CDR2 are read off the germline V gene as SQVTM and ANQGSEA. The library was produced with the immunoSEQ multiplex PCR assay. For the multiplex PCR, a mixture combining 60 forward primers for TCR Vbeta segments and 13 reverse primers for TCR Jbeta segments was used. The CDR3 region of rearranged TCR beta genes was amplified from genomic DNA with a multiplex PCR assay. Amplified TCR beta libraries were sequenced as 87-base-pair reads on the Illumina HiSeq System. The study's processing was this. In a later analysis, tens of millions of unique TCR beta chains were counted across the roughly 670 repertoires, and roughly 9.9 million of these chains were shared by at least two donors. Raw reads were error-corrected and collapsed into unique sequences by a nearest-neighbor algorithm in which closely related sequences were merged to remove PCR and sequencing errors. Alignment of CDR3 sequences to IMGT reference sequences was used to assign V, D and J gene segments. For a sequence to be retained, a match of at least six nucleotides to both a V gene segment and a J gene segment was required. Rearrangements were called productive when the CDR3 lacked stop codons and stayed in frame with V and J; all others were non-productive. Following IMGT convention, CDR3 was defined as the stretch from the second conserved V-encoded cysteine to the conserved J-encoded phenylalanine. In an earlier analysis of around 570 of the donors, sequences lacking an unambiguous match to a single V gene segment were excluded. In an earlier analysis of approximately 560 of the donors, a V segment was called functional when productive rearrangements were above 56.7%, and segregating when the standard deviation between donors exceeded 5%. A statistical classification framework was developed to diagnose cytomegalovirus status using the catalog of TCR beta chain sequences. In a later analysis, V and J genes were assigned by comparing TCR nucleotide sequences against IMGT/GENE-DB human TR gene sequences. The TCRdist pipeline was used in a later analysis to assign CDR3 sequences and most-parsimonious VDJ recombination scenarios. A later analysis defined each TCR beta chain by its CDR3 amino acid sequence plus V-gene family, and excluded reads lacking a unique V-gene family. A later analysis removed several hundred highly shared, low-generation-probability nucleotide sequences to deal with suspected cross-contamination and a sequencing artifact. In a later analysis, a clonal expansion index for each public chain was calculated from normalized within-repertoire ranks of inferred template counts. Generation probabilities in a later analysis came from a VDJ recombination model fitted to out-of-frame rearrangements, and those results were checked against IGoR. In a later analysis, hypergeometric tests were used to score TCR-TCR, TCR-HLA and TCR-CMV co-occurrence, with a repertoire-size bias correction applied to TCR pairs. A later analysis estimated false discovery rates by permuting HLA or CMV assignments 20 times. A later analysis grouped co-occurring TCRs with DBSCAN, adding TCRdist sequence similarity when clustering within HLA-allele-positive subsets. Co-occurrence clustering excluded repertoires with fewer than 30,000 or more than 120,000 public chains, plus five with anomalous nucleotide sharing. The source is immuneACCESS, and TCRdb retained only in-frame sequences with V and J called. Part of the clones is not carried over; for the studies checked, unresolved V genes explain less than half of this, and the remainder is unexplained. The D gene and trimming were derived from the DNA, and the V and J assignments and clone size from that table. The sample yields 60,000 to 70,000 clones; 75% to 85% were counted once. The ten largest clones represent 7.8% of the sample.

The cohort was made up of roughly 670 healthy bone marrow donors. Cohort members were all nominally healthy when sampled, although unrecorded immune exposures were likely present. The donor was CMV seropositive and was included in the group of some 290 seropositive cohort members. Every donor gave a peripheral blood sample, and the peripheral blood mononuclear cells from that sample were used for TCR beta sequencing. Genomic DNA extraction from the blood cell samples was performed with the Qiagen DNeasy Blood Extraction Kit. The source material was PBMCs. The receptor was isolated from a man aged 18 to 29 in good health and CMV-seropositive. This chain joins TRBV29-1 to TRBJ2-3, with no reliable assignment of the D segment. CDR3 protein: CSPLFLTDTQYF. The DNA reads TGCAGCCCCCTCTTTCTCACAGATACGCAGTATTTT.